The 26 T cell receptor beta chains below all came from one sample that was sequenced in a study of blood T cells in healthy people across ages. PCR was performed a second time for about 6 to 12 cycles using a sample-barcoded 5' primer and a J-beta primer mix. TCRdb recomputed calls from the 5' RACE reads with MiXCR, one row per CDR3 protein. The sample gives roughly 680,000 distinct CDR3 sequences, over 40% of which show up once; less than 15% is in the top ten. The sample consisted of blood. These TCRs come from a woman over 75 in good health.

V is TRBV18 and J is TRBJ1-4, with 7 bases matching TRBD1. Unmatched junction bases numbered 6, after V lost 3 bases and J lost 8 bases. Looked up from germline, CDR1 is KGHSH and CDR2 is LQKENI. The CDR3 consists of 14 residues. This CDR3 is CASSPRDSEEKLFF. The CDR3 region has the DNA TGTGCCAGCTCACCTAGGGACAGCGAGGAAAAACTGTTTTTT. Looking up the rest from reference TRBV18 and TRBJ1-4 gives the full variable domain: NAGVMQNPRHLVRRRGQEARLRCSPMKGHSHVYWYRQLPEEGLKFMVYLQKENIIDESGMPKERFSAEFPKEGPSILRIQQVVRGDSAAYFCASSPRDSEEKLFFGSGTQLSVL.

The gene calls are TRBV29-1 and TRBJ2-3, with a weak D call TRBD1 (5 bases). Germline assignment: CDR1 SQVTM and CDR2 ANQGSEA. The CDR3 runs 16 residues. Trimming took 1 base from V and 0 from J, leaving 14 bases between them. The DNA for the CDR3 is TGCAGCGTTGAAGTTATGAGCAGGGCCAGCACAGATACGCAGTATTTT. It codes for CSVEVMSRASTDTQYF.

The V call is TRBV20-1, the J call TRBJ2-5, with D unresolved. CDR3 length: 13 amino acids. The germline V gene has CDR1 DFQATT and CDR2 SNEGSKA (reference sequence). Trimming shortened V by 0 bases and J by 4 bases, and 9 bases separated the two germline ends. For the CDR3, the DNA is TGCAGTGCTAGAGATTTACGTGGAGAGACCCAGTACTTC. This translates into CSARDLRGETQYF.

This clonotype was recorded a few times. A clone one base away is much larger, so this may be a read error. The chain links TRBV28 to TRBJ2-4; D remains unclear. With 4 bases removed from V and 0 bases from J, the gap between germline ends came to 10 bases. Germline-derived CDR1 and CDR2 are MDHEN and SYDVKM. This CDR3 region has 15 residues. CDR3 amino acids: CASSSVSLAKNIQYF. The CDR3 region has the DNA TGTGCCAGCAGTTCGGTATCACTAGCCAAAAACATTCAGTACTTC. Complete variable domain (other parts from reference TRBV28 and TRBJ2-4): DVKVTQSSRYLVKRTGEKVFLECVQDMDHENMFWYRQDPGLGLRLIYFSYDVKMKEKGDIPEGYSVSREKKERFSLILESASTNQTSMYLCASSSVSLAKNIQYFGAGTRLSVL.

The CDR3 nucleotides read TGCAGCGTCCGTGAACAGGGAGGGGGCGAGCAGTACTTC. Amino acids: CSVREQGGGEQYF. This sequence joins TRBV29-1 and TRBJ2-7; D perhaps matches TRBD2 (7 bases). V was shortened by 6 bases and J by 6 bases, with 18 bases between the two germline ends. This CDR3 is 13 amino acids long. CDR1 is SQVTM and CDR2 is ANQGSEA in the germline V gene.

This clonotype came up many times. The CDR3 region is CASSQPSGPQHF. The CDR3 coding sequence is TGTGCCAGCAGTCAGCCCTCTGGGCCCCAGCATTTT. The chain carries TRBV6-5 and TRBJ1-5, with D unclear. Looked up from germline, CDR1 is MNHEY and CDR2 is SVGAGI. The CDR3 sequence is 12 residues long. V lost 5 bases and J 9 bases, leaving 11 bases between the germline ends.

The V call is TRBV7-3, the J call TRBJ2-3, with 11 bases aligning to TRBD2. CDR1 is SGHTA, CDR2 FQGTGA, per germline. The CDR3 contains 16 residues. The trim removed 5 bases at V and 5 bases at J, leaving 9 bases unmatched. CDR3 in DNA: TGTGCCAGCAGCCCCGCTGGGCTAGCGGGAGGAGATACGCAGTATTTT. Protein product: CASSPAGLAGGDTQYF.

This clonotype has only a few counts. The chain has TRBV7-2 and TRBJ2-5, with D perhaps TRBD2 (5 bases). This CDR3 has 13 amino acids. V lost 3 bases and J 7 bases, leaving 12 bases between the germline ends. CDR1 and CDR2 from the germline V gene are SGHTA and FQGNSA. CDR3 bases: TGTGCCAGCAGCTTCCTAGCTGTAGGGACCCAGTACTTC. It yields the protein CASSFLAVGTQYF. Variable domain in full (rest from reference TRBV7-2 and TRBJ2-5): GAGVSQSPSNKVTEKGKDVELRCDPISGHTALYWYRQSLGQGLEFLIYFQGNSAPDKSGLPSDRFSAERTGGSVSTLTIQRTQQEDSAVYLCASSFLAVGTQYFGPGTRLLVL.

This clonotype was recorded only once. A much larger clone differs by one base, so this may be a read error. J is TRBJ2-4 and V is TRBV7-3; no firm D call. The V gene's germline CDR1 is SGHTA and CDR2 FQGTGA. V was pared by 4 bases and J by 15 bases, with 19 bases between. The CDR3 consists of 13 residues. CDR3 sequence: CASSCSRDSPLYF. The CDR3 nucleotides are TGTGCCAGCAGCTGCTCTCGTGACTCTCCCCTGTACTTC.

The chain has TRBV4-1 and TRBJ1-4; 7 bases fit TRBD1. V was pared by 0 bases and J by 7 bases, with 8 bases of the junction left unmatched. Germline values: CDR1 MGHRA, CDR2 YSYEKL. The CDR3 spans 16 residues. CDR3 DNA: TGCGCCAGCAGCCAAGACCACCAGGGGGTTCGTGAAAAACTGTTTTTT. It translates to CASSQDHQGVREKLFF.

This clonotype was seen just once. V usage is TRBV7-8 and J usage is TRBJ2-6; the D gene is possibly TRBD1 (5 bases). Germline loops: CDR1 SGHVS, CDR2 FQNEAQ. The CDR3 loop spans 15 amino acids. V lost 5 bases, J lost 3 bases, and 11 bases lay in between. CDR3 sequence: CASSPRRVGANVLTF. CDR3 bases: TGTGCCAGCAGCCCACGCAGGGTTGGGGCCAACGTCCTGACTTTC.

This clonotype was seen at least ten times. The chain carries TRBV5-1 and TRBJ2-7; TRBD2 aligns across 8 bases. Germline V gene data show CDR1 as SGHRS and CDR2 as YFSETQ. Trimming at V came to 4 bases and at J to 1 base, leaving 4 bases not matched to a gene. The CDR3 spans 14 residues. The CDR3 sequence is CASSGTSSSYEQYF. In DNA, the CDR3 is TGCGCCAGCAGCGGGACTAGTTCATCCTACGAGCAGTACTTC.

This clonotype was observed a handful of times. The chain employs TRBV5-1 and TRBJ2-5; 7 bases are a match to TRBD2. The V segment lost 2 bases and the J segment 11 bases; nucleotides outside the gene matches: 15. The germline CDR1 and CDR2 sequences are SGHRS and YFSETQ. The CDR3 has 15 amino acids. CDR3 in DNA: TGCGCCAGCAGCTTCGGAGCGGGAACTAGGAATGAGCAGTACTTC. Translating it yields CASSFGAGTRNEQYF.

This clonotype was seen more than once but under ten times. The chain uses TRBV4-1 and TRBJ2-7; 11 bases map to TRBD2. CDR1 and CDR2 from the germline V gene are MGHRA and YSYEKL. Trimming at V came to 3 bases and at J to 4 bases, leaving 5 bases not matched to a gene. The CDR3 totals 15 residues. CDR3 loop: CASSQPPSGRYEQYF. The CDR3, as DNA: TGCGCCAGCAGCCAGCCGCCTAGCGGGAGGTACGAGCAGTACTTC.

Worth noting for this clonotype: This may be a read error: a much more frequent sequence differs by one nucleotide. The V and J genes are TRBV18 and TRBJ2-7; perhaps TRBD2 as D (6 bases). The CDR3 contains 16 residues. Germline CDR1 and CDR2: KGHSH and LQKENI. This CDR3 reads CPSSSLSGTFIYEQYF. CDR3 bases: TGTCCCAGCTCTTCTCTGTCCGGGACTTTCATCTACGAGCAGTACTTC.

On this clonotype: Being one base from a much bigger clone, this may be a read error. The genes are TRBV4-2 and TRBJ2-5; D not resolved. Judging by the DNA end, TRBJ2-7 fits better; the J call may be wrong. Germline loops: CDR1 LGHNA, CDR2 YNFKEQ. The CDR3 extends over 15 amino acids. CDR3 DNA: TGTGCCGGCAGCCAAGATTCCCGGACGAGCTTCGAGCAGTACTTC. It codes for CAGSQDSRTSFEQYF.

This clonotype has ten or more counts. CDR3 DNA sequence: TGTGCCAGCAGCCAAGACGGGGTTGGAGATACGCAGTATTTT. As protein: CASSQDGVGDTQYF. This rearrangement joins TRBV14 to TRBJ2-3; possibly TRBD2 for D (5 bases). CDR3 length: 14 amino acids. CDR1 and CDR2 (germline): SGHDN, FVKESK. Trimming removed 0 bases at V and 5 bases at J, with 9 bases between. Looking up the rest from reference TRBV14 and TRBJ2-3 gives the full variable domain: EAGVTQFPSHSVIEKGQTVTLRCDPISGHDNLYWYRRVMGKEIKFLLHFVKESKQDESGMPNNRFLAERTGGTYSTLKVQPAELEDSGVYFCASSQDGVGDTQYFGPGTRLTVL.

J is TRBJ2-1 and V is TRBV7-2; 8 bases are shared with TRBD2. V lost 5 bases and J lost 0; bases outside the gene matches: 12. Germline CDR1 reads SGHTA; CDR2 reads FQGNSA. The CDR3 is made up of 18 amino acids. This CDR3 reads CASSPRGTSDSSYNEQFF. DNA of the CDR3: TGTGCCAGCAGCCCCCGGGGGACTAGTGACAGCTCCTACAATGAGCAGTTCTTC. Filled out from reference TRBV7-2 and TRBJ2-1, the complete variable domain reads GAGVSQSPSNKVTEKGKDVELRCDPISGHTALYWYRQSLGQGLEFLIYFQGNSAPDKSGLPSDRFSAERTGGSVSTLTIQRTQQEDSAVYLCASSPRGTSDSSYNEQFFGPGTRLTVL.

The rearrangement links TRBV4-1 to TRBJ2-5; D is perhaps TRBD1 or TRBD2 (6 bases each). This CDR3 spans 17 amino acids. V was cut by 1 base and J by 1 base, with 16 bases left in between. CDR1 MGHRA and CDR2 YSYEKL come from the germline V gene. In nucleotides, the CDR3 is TGCGCCAGCAGCCAAGGTCCTAGGGGGGCGCTCCAAGAGACCCAGTACTTC. It specifies CASSQGPRGALQETQYF.

This clonotype was seen only a few times. The V call is TRBV20-1, the J call TRBJ2-3; 7 nucleotides line up with TRBD1. Losses at the gene ends were 4 bases for V and 1 base for J; bases not matched to a gene: 14. Per the germline V gene, CDR1 is DFQATT and CDR2 is SNEGSKA (reference sequence). The CDR3 loop spans 17 amino acids. The CDR3 DNA reads as TGCAGTGCTATCGAAAACAACAGGGGCGCCGGCACAGATACGCAGTATTTT. As protein: CSAIENNRGAGTDTQYF.

This clonotype was seen a handful of times. The rearrangement joins TRBV7-9 to TRBJ2-1; TRBD1 matches at 8 bases. After removal of 1 base from V and 8 bases from J, the junction contained 4 bases not matched to a gene. Germline lookup yields CDR1 SEHNR and CDR2 FQNEAQ (reference sequence). The length of the CDR3 is 14 residues. The CDR3 nucleotides are TGTGCCAGCAGCTTAGATACAGGGGGGTATGAGCAGTTCTTC. Translating gives CASSLDTGGYEQFF.

The CDR3 sequence: CASKWEVSYNEQFF. In DNA form, the CDR3 reads TGCGCCAGTAAGTGGGAGGTCTCCTACAATGAGCAGTTCTTC. The chain couples TRBV5-1 to TRBJ2-1, with a possible D match to TRBD2 (6 bases). CDR3 size: 14 residues. Trimming pared 8 bases from V and 0 bases from J, leaving 12 bases between. Germline V lookup: CDR1 SGHRS, CDR2 YFSETQ.

The chain uses TRBV5-4 and TRBJ2-5, with TRBD1 matching over 10 bases. There are 15 residues in the CDR3. The trim removed 0 bases at V and 3 bases at J, leaving 2 bases unmatched. The germline V gene has CDR1 SGHNT and CDR2 YYREEE (reference sequence). The DNA for the CDR3 is TGTGCCAGCAGCTTGGACGGGACAGGGGAAGAGACCCAGTACTTC. This codes for CASSLDGTGEETQYF.

This sequence joins TRBV6-1 and TRBJ2-3; possibly TRBD2 for D (7 bases). Germline CDR1 MNHNS, CDR2 SASEGT. V gave up 6 bases and J gave up 3 bases, with 19 bases separating them. The CDR3 runs 16 residues. CDR3 residues: CASRGGGLAITDTQYF. In nucleotides, the CDR3 is TGTGCCAGCAGGGGAGGGGGACTTGCTATAACAGATACGCAGTATTTT.

A single count supports this clonotype. The chain joins TRBV12-3 or TRBV12-4 to TRBJ2-3; D is unresolved. The germline V and J ends were trimmed by 3 bases and 1 base, with 11 bases remaining between them. The CDR3 is made up of 15 amino acids. The CDR3 nucleotides are TGTGCCAGCAGTTTCCGTACGGCGGGCACAGATACGCAGTATTTT. The encoded protein is CASSFRTAGTDTQYF.

The chain couples TRBV11-2 to TRBJ2-2; D unclear. The CDR3 runs to 14 residues. Trimming removed 5 bases from V and 3 bases from J, with 10 bases in between. Germline CDR1 and CDR2: SGHAT and FQNNGV. CDR3 residues: CASSVPVDTGELFF. The CDR3 DNA follows: TGTGCCAGCAGCGTCCCGGTGGACACCGGGGAGCTGTTTTTT.